Detailed here is one TCR beta chain. This specimen comes from a study of blood T cell repertoires in COVID-19. Germline V lookup: CDR1 KGHDR, CDR2 SFDVKD. The CDR3 sequence is 13 residues long. V was shortened by 7 bases and J by 4 bases, with 13 bases between the two germline ends. In the authors' workflow: Estimation of nucleated cell counts was performed using reference gene primer amplification. Profiling relied on immunoSEQ multiplex PCR, and the TCRdb table lists in-frame clones only, not all of them. The D gene and trimming were derived from the DNA, and the V and J assignments and clone size from that table. The sample yields approximately 470,000 clones, 80% to 90% seen once.

Material: peripheral blood. This sequence joins TRBV24-1 and TRBJ2-7; weak D call: TRBD1 (6 bases). The origin of this receptor is a human donor in a cohort sampled during active COVID-19. CDR3 DNA sequence: TGTGCCACCAGACAGGGACGGATTTACGAGCAGTACTTC. It yields the protein CATRQGRIYEQYF.